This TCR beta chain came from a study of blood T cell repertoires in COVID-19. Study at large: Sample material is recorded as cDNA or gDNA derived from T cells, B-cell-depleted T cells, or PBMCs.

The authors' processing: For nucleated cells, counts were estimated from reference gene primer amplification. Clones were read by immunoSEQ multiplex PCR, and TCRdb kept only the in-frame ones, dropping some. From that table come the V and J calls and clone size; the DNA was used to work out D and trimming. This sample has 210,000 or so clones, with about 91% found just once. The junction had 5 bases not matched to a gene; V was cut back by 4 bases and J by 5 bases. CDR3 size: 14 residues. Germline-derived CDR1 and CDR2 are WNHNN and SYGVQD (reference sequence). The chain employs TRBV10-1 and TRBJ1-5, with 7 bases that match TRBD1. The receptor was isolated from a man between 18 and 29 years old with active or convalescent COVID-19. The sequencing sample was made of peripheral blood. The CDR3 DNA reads TGCGCCAGCAGTGCCGGGACAGCCGATCAGCCCCAGCATTTT. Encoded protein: CASSAGTADQPQHF.